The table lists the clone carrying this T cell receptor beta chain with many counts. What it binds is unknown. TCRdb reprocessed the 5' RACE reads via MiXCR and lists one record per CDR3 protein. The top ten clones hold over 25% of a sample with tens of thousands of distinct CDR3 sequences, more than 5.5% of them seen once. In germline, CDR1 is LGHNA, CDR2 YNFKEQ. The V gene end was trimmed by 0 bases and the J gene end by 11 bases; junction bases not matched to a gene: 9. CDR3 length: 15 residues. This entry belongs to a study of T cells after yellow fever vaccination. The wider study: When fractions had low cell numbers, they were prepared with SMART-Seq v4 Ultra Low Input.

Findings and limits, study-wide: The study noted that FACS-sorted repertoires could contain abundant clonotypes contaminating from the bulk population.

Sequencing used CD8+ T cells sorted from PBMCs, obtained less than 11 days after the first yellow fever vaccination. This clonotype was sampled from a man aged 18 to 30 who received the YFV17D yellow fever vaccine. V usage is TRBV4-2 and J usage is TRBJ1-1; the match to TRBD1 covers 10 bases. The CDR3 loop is CASSQDGGQGPWAFF. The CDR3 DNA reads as TGTGCCAGCAGCCAAGACGGGGGACAGGGGCCTTGGGCTTTCTTT.